This T cell receptor (beta chain) comes out of a study of blood T cell repertoires in COVID-19. V was clipped by 6 bases and J by 7 bases, with 12 bases between them. Germline CDR1 reads WNHNN; CDR2 reads SYGVQD (reference sequence). The CDR3 length is 12 residues. Assay: immunoSEQ multiplex PCR; the TCRdb copy retains only in-frame clones and omits some. The sample records 65,000 or so clones, 90% being singletons. The sequencing input was peripheral blood. The TCR originated in a man aged 55 to 70 with acute or convalescent COVID-19. The chain has TRBV10-1 and TRBJ1-1; D is possibly TRBD1 (5 bases). The CDR3 spells CASSNYRSEAFF. In DNA form, the CDR3 reads TGCGCCAGCAGCAACTACAGGAGTGAAGCTTTCTTT.